These T cell receptor beta chains were read from a single sample in a study of CD8 T cells in Susac syndrome. TCRdb independently ran MiXCR on the immunoSEQ multiplex PCR reads; one entry per CDR3 protein. The repertoire holds approximately 190,000 distinct CDR3 sequences, with 95% as singletons. Sequencing was done on a sample of CD4+ T cells from PBMCs. These receptors all stem from a human donor with Susac syndrome. Each CDR3 is given with its conserved first and last residue.

v_call cdr3_aa
TRBV19 CASNLGQNTEAFF
TRBV20-1 CSALEGGLGKNIQYF
TRBV28 CASRVENLSYNEQFF
TRBV11-2 CASSYGGLAKNIQYF
TRBV20-1 CSARVGAVPYEQYF
TRBV20-1 CSARWGATDTQYF
TRBV20-1 CSRKGGAKNTGELFF
TRBV20-1 CSADAGTGGGYTF
TRBV13 CASSRAQAGANVLTF
TRBV11-2 CASSLFTSGANVLTF
TRBV28 CASRLGVQPQHF
TRBV29-1 CSVGDRKKTGELFF
TRBV6-2/TRBV6-3 CASTLAGAYNEQFF
TRBV15 CATSRGGTDEKLFF
TRBV2 CASTWVAGGAKAYGYTF
TRBV7-8 CASSFGQWSDYEQYF